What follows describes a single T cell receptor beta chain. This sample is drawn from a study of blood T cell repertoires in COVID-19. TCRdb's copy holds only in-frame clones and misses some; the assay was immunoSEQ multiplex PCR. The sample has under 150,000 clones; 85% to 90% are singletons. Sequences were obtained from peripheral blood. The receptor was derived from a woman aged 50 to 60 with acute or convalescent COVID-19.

The CDR3 DNA reads TGTGCCAGCAAAGAACACTATTCCAACACTGAAGCTTTCTTT. Its translation: CASKEHYSNTEAFF. This chain connects TRBV7-8 to TRBJ1-1; D ambiguous. The CDR3 is 14 residues long. Trimming took off 7 bases at V and 2 bases at J, with 14 bases between the two ends. Germline V gives CDR1 SGHVS, CDR2 FQNEAQ.